This record looks at one T cell receptor (beta chain) sequence and its context. These data originate in a study of OX40 agonist ivuxolimab in advanced cancers. Profiling relied on immunoSEQ multiplex PCR, and the TCRdb table lists in-frame clones only, not all of them. The sample holds over 50,000 clones, 86% seen once. Germline-derived CDR1 and CDR2 are MNHEY and SVGAGI. V dropped 0 bases and J dropped 1 base, with 7 bases sitting between them. CDR3 size: 15 residues. The V and J genes are TRBV6-5 and TRBJ2-1; D gene uncertain. This sample comprised CD4+ or CD8+ T cells sorted from blood, obtained in a trial of the OX40 agonist ivuxolimab. The sequence was collected from an adult with an advanced solid tumor such as melanoma, head and neck, liver or kidney cancer. The chain's CDR3 is CASSYSDSSYNEQFF. The CDR3 DNA sequence: TGTGCCAGCAGTTACTCGGATTCATCCTACAATGAGCAGTTCTTC.